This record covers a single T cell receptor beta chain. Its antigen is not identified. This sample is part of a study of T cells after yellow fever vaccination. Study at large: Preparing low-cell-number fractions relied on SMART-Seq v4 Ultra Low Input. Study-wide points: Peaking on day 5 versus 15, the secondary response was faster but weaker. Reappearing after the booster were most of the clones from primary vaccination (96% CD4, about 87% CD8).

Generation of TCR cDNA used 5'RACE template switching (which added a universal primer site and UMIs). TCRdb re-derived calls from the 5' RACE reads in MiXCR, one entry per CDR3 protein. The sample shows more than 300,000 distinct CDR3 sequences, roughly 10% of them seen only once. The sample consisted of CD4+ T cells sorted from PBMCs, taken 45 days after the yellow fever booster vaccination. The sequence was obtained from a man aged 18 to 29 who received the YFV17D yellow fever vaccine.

The CDR3 DNA reads TGCAGTGCTAGATATACCGGGGAGCTGTTTTTT. Its protein product is CSARYTGELFF. The chain joins TRBV20-1 to TRBJ2-2; D call uncertain. CDR1 and CDR2 from the germline V gene are DFQATT and SNEGSKA (reference sequence). The CDR3 length is 11 residues. The V end lost 2 bases, the J end lost 5 bases, and 3 bases lay between the germline ends.